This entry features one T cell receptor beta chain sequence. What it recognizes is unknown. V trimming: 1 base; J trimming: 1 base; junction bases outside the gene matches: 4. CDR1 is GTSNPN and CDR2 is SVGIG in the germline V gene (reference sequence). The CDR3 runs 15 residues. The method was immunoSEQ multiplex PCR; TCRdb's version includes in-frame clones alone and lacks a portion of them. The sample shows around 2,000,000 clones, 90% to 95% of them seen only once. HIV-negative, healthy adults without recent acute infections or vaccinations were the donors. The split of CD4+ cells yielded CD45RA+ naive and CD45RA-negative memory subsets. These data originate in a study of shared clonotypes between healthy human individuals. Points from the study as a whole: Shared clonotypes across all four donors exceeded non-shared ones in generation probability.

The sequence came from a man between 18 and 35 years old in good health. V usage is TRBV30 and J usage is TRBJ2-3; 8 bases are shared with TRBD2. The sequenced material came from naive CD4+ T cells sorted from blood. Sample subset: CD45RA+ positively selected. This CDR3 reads CAWSDLAGRTDTQYF. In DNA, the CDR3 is TGTGCCTGGAGTGACTTAGCGGGGCGCACAGATACGCAGTATTTT.